Listed here is a single T cell receptor beta chain. Its antigen remains unidentified. The data stem from a study of chemoradiotherapy in HPV16-positive cancers. Study-wide points: The functional HPV-specific definition rests on just a couple of HPV16-positive patients. Candidate HPV-specific clones and E7-related TCR motifs grew in tumor during treatment.

Over chemoradiotherapy, repertoires were sampled more than once. Only in-frame clones appear in the TCRdb table, and some are missing; sequencing was by immunoSEQ multiplex PCR. The repertoire includes 30,000 or so clones, about 87% of them detected once, and approximately 4.6% sits in the top ten. The specimen was blood, collected from a patient who underwent chemoradiotherapy. This TCR was sampled from a human donor with HPV-associated anogenital cancer.

This CDR3 reads CASSMDRYEQYF. The CDR3, as DNA: TGTGCCAGTAGTATGGATCGCTACGAGCAGTACTTC. The chain joins TRBV19 to TRBJ2-7; D remains unclear. The CDR3 covers 12 residues. The germline V gene encodes CDR1 LNHDA and CDR2 SQIVND (reference sequence). V lost 3 bases and J lost 3, with 6 bases in between. The full variable domain, completed using reference TRBV19 and TRBJ2-7, is DGGITQSPKYLFRKEGQNVTLSCEQNLNHDAMYWYRQDPGQGLRLIYYSQIVNDFQKGDIAEGYSVSREKKESFPLTVTSAQKNPTAFYLCASSMDRYEQYFGPGTRLTVT.